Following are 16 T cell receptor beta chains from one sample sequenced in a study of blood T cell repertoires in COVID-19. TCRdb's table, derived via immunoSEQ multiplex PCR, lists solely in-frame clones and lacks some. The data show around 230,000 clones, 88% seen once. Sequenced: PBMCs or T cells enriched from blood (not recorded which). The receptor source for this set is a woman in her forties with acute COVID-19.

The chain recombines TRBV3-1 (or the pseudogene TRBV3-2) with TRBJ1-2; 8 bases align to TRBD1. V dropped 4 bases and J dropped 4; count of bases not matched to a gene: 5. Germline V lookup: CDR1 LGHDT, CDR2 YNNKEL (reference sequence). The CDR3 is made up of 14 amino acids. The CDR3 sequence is CASSPADRGYGYTF. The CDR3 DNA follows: TGTGCCAGCAGCCCCGCCGACAGGGGCTATGGCTACACCTTC.

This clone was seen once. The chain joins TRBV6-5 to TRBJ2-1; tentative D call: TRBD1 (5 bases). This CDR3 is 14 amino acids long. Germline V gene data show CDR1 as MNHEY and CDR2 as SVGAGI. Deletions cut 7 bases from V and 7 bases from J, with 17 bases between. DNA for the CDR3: TGTGCCAGCACCCAAAGGGCTGGGGCAAATGAGCAGTTCTTC. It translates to CASTQRAGANEQFF.

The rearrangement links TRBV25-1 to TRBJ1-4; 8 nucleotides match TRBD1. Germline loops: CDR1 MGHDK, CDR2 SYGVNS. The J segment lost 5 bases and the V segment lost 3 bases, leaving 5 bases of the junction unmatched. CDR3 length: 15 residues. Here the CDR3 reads CASSEFGQGNEKLFF. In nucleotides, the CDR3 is TGTGCCAGCAGTGAGTTTGGACAGGGAAATGAAAAACTGTTTTTT. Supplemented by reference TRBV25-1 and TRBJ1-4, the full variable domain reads EADIYQTPRYLVIGTGKKITLECSQTMGHDKMYWYQQDPGMELHLIHYSYGVNSTEKGDLSSESTVSRIRTEHFPLTLESARPSHTSQYLCASSEFGQGNEKLFFGSGTQLSVL.

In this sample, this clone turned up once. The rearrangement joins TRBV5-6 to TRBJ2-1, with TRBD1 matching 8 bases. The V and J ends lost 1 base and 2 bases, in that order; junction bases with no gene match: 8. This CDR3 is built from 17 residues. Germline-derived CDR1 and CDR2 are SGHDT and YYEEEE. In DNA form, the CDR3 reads TGTGCCAGCAGCTTGTTAATGGGACAGGCACCCTACAATGAGCAGTTCTTC. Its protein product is CASSLLMGQAPYNEQFF.

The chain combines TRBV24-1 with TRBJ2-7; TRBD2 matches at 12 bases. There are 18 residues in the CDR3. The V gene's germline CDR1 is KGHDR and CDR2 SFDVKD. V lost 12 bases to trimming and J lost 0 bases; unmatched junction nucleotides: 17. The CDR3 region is CAVPTGLAGFPFSYEQYV. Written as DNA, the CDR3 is TGTGCCGTACCCACAGGACTAGCGGGATTCCCCTTCTCCTACGAGCAGTACGTC.

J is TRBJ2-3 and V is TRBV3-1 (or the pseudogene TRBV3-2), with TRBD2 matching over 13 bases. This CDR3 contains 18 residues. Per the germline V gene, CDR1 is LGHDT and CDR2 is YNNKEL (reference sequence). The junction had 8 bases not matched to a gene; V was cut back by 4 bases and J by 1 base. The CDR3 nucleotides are TGTGCCAGCAGCCTCCTCCCCGGGACTAGCGGGGGCACAGATACGCAGTATTTT. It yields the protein CASSLLPGTSGGTDTQYF.

CDR3 DNA: TGTGCCAGCAGAGGACAGGGTGGTTCAGATACGCAGTATTTT. Residues: CASRGQGGSDTQYF. J is TRBJ2-3 and V is TRBV6-6, with 8 bases that match TRBD1. The germline V gene encodes CDR1 MNHNY and CDR2 SVGAGI (reference sequence). With 6 bases clipped from V and 4 bases from J, the junction kept 6 bases outside the gene matches. The CDR3 contains 14 residues.

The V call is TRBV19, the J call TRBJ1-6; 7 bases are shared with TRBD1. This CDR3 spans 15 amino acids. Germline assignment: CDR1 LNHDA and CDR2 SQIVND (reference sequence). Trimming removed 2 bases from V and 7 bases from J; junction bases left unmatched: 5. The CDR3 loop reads CASSIRGRKNSPLHF. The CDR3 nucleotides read TGTGCCAGTAGTATAAGGGGGCGAAAGAATTCACCCCTCCACTTT.

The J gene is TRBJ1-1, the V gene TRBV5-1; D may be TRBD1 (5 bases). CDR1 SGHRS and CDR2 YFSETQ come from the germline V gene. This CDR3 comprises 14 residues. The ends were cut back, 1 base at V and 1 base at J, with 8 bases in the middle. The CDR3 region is CASSLIGGNTEAFF. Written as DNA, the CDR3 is TGCGCCAGCAGCTTGATCGGGGGGAACACTGAAGCTTTCTTT.

DNA for the CDR3: TGCGCCAGCAGCCAAGGCATTCTAAACTATGGCTACACCTTC. Its protein is CASSQGILNYGYTF. The chain couples TRBV4-3 to TRBJ1-2; no reliable D call. V was cut by 1 base and J by 2 bases, with 8 bases left in between. CDR3 size: 14 residues. CDR1 is LGHNA and CDR2 is YSLEER in the germline V gene.

CDR3: CASSVLGGELFF. DNA of the CDR3: TGTGCCAGTAGTGTACTAGGCGGGGAGCTGTTTTTT. The rearrangement links TRBV19 to TRBJ2-2, with D possibly matching TRBD2 (5 bases). Trimming pared 5 bases from V and 7 bases from J, leaving 8 bases between. The CDR3 has 12 residues. Germline lookup yields CDR1 LNHDA and CDR2 SQIVND (reference sequence).

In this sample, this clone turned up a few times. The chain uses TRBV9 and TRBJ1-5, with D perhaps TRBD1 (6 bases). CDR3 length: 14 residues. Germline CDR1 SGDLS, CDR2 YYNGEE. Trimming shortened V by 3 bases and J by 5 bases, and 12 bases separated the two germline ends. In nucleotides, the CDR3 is TGTGCCAGCAGCGCCGGCACAGGGTATCAGCCCCAGCATTTT. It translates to CASSAGTGYQPQHF.

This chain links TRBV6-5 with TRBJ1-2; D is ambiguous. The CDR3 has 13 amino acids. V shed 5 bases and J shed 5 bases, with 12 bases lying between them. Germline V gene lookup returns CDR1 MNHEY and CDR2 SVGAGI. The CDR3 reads CASSRLREYGYTF. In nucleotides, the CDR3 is TGTGCCAGCAGTCGGTTGAGGGAGTATGGCTACACCTTC.

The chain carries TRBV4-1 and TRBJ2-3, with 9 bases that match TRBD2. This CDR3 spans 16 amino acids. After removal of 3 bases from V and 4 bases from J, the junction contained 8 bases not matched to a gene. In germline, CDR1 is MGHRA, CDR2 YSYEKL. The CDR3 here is CASSHASGAGPDTQYF. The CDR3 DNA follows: TGCGCCAGCAGCCATGCTAGCGGGGCGGGCCCAGATACGCAGTATTTT.

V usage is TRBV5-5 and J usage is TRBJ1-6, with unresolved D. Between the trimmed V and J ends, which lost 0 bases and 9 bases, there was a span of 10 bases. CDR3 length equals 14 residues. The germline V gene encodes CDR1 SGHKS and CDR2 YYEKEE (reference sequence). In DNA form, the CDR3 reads TGTGCCAGCAGCTTGGGGGGAGTGGGTTCACCCCTCCACTTT. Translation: CASSLGGVGSPLHF.

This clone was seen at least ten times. The CDR3 spells CASSTRWSSVSPLHF. CDR3 DNA: TGTGCCAGCTCAACCCGGTGGAGTAGTGTTTCACCCCTCCACTTT. This rearrangement joins TRBV6-5 to TRBJ1-6, with D uncertain. Germline V gene lookup returns CDR1 MNHEY and CDR2 SVGAGI. This CDR3 region has 15 residues. The V end lost 8 bases, the J end lost 9 bases, and 20 bases lay between the germline ends.